The 4 T cell receptor beta chains below all came from one sample that was sequenced in a study of T cell repertoires in cytomegalovirus infection. MiXCR, applied by TCRdb to the reads, yields one record per CDR3 protein. The sample lists tens of thousands of distinct CDR3 sequences, approximately 20% occurring once. These receptors have no identified antigens. Sequencing was carried out using PBMCs, sequenced either directly or after in vitro stimulation (not recorded which). Receptor source: a human donor in good health (CMV status not recorded). Some clones in this sample may be carry-over from other donors' samples.

The chain uses TRBV29-1 and TRBJ2-5; D is undetermined. CDR3 length equals 11 residues. V was pared by 4 bases and J by 2 bases, with 5 bases between. From germline, CDR1 is SQVTM and CDR2 ANQGSEA. The CDR3, as DNA: TGCAGCGTTGGTGGGCAAGAGACCCAGTACTTC. It codes for CSVGGQETQYF.

CDR3 sequence (DNA): TGTGCCAGCAGTTTTACCACGGGAAGGGGTCCCCACGAGCAGTACTTC. As protein: CASSFTTGRGPHEQYF. The chain employs TRBV28 and TRBJ2-7, with D possibly being TRBD1 or TRBD2 (5 bases each). Germline CDR1 reads MDHEN; CDR2 reads SYDVKM. V lost 3 bases and J 5 bases, leaving 20 bases between the germline ends. There are 16 residues in the CDR3.

The table lists this clonotype with a few counts. The CDR3 loop is CASTSGLLPDTQYF. In DNA, the CDR3 is TGTGCCAGCACTTCGGGACTACTCCCAGATACGCAGTATTTT. V is TRBV6-1 and J is TRBJ2-3; 7 bases line up with TRBD2. The J segment lost 4 bases and the V segment lost 7 bases, leaving 8 bases of the junction unmatched. Germline assignment: CDR1 MNHNS and CDR2 SASEGT. The CDR3 runs 14 residues.

This clonotype appeared many times. The V and J genes are TRBV5-1 and TRBJ2-5; D gene ambiguous. Trimming pared 0 bases from V and 5 bases from J, leaving 14 bases between. The CDR3 is 15 residues long. Per the germline V gene, CDR1 is SGHRS and CDR2 is YFSETQ. The CDR3 is CASSLANPVWETQYF. In nucleotides, the CDR3 is TGCGCCAGCAGCTTGGCAAACCCCGTGTGGGAGACCCAGTACTTC.